A selection of T cell receptor beta chains follows, all from one sample in a study of control samples from healthy donors and cancer patients. The method was immunoSEQ multiplex PCR; TCRdb's version includes in-frame clones alone and lacks a portion of them. The sample consists of about 170,000 clones, 94% of them appearing once. Material for sequencing was blood. Every receptor here comes from a woman between 18 and 30 years old in good health. CDR3s include the opening cysteine and the closing phenylalanine or tryptophan. D genes are given only for firm matches. Clone sizes are given selectively: once, few, many, or a class where the clone is expanded.

j_gene: TRBJ1-2
abundance: -
d_gene: -
v_gene: TRBV4-3
CDR3nt: TGCGCCAGCAGCCAAGGGGTTGAGGGGGAAATCTATGGCTACACCTTC
CDR3aa: CASSQGVEGEIYGYTF

j_gene: TRBJ2-1
abundance: -
d_gene: -
v_gene: TRBV9
CDR3nt: TGTGCCAGCAGCGCCTCCCTGTATGAGCAGTTCTTC
CDR3aa: CASSASLYEQFF

j_gene: TRBJ2-1
abundance: -
d_gene: -
v_gene: TRBV18
CDR3nt: TGTGCCAGCTCACCAGGGGATAGAATAACATCAGCTGAGCAGTTCTTC
CDR3aa: CASSPGDRITSAEQFF

j_gene: TRBJ1-2
abundance: -
d_gene: -
v_gene: TRBV5-1
CDR3nt: TGCGCCAGCAGCTTGGAGGGGACAAACTATGGCTACACCTTC
CDR3aa: CASSLEGTNYGYTF

j_gene: TRBJ1-5
abundance: -
d_gene: -
v_gene: TRBV12-5
CDR3nt: TGTGCTAGTGGTTTAGGCCCGCAGCCCCAGCATTTT
CDR3aa: CASGLGPQPQHF

j_gene: TRBJ1-3
abundance: once
d_gene: -
v_gene: TRBV7-6
CDR3nt: TGTGCCAGCAGCCCCGACGGGGACTGGAGGGGTTCCCAGGGAAACACCATATATTTT
CDR3aa: CASSPDGDWRGSQGNTIYF

j_gene: TRBJ1-3
abundance: -
d_gene: -
v_gene: TRBV19
CDR3nt: TGTGCCAGTCGACAATATAGAAACACCATATATTTT
CDR3aa: CASRQYRNTIYF

j_gene: TRBJ2-3
abundance: once
d_gene: -
v_gene: TRBV5-4
CDR3nt: TGTGCCAGCAGCTTCCGGGACGGTAGAGAGGATACGCAGTATTTT
CDR3aa: CASSFRDGREDTQYF

j_gene: TRBJ2-7
abundance: once
d_gene: -
v_gene: TRBV5-1
CDR3nt: TGCGCCAGCAGCTTGGAAGGGTCCAAGGAGCAGTACTTC
CDR3aa: CASSLEGSKEQYF

j_gene: TRBJ2-7
abundance: -
d_gene: -
v_gene: TRBV6-1
CDR3nt: TGTGCCAGCAGTGAGGGCGGCCCCTACGAGCAGTACTTC
CDR3aa: CASSEGGPYEQYF

j_gene: TRBJ1-2
abundance: once
d_gene: -
v_gene: TRBV7-2
CDR3nt: TGTGCCAGCAGCCTACAAGCCCTAACCTATGGCTACACCTTC
CDR3aa: CASSLQALTYGYTF

j_gene: TRBJ1-5
abundance: once
d_gene: -
v_gene: TRBV9
CDR3nt: TGTGCCAGCAGCGTAGATGAGGGGTTGAATCAGCCCCAGCATTTT
CDR3aa: CASSVDEGLNQPQHF

j_gene: TRBJ1-2
abundance: -
d_gene: TRBD1
v_gene: TRBV25-1
CDR3nt: TGTGCCAGCAGTGAATTTGGAGACAGGGTGTATGGCTACACCTTC
CDR3aa: CASSEFGDRVYGYTF

j_gene: TRBJ1-1
abundance: -
d_gene: -
v_gene: TRBV27
CDR3nt: TGTGCCAGCAGACCGCTCCTGGAGAGAAACACTGAAGCTTTCTTT
CDR3aa: CASRPLLERNTEAFF

j_gene: TRBJ2-7
abundance: -
d_gene: -
v_gene: TRBV24-1
CDR3nt: TGTGCCACCAGTGACCCCGGACAGTCCTACGAGCAGTACTTC
CDR3aa: CATSDPGQSYEQYF

j_gene: TRBJ1-4
abundance: -
d_gene: -
v_gene: TRBV7-9
CDR3nt: TGTGCCAGCAGCTTAACAGCCCTCGACAAACTGTTTTTT
CDR3aa: CASSLTALDKLFF

j_gene: TRBJ1-2
abundance: -
d_gene: -
v_gene: TRBV7-9
CDR3nt: TGTGCCAGCAGCCTGGACAACTATGGCTACACCTTC
CDR3aa: CASSLDNYGYTF

j_gene: TRBJ1-3
abundance: -
d_gene: -
v_gene: TRBV19
CDR3nt: TGTGCCAGTAGTCAAAGTAGGAGCTCTGGAAACACCATATATTTT
CDR3aa: CASSQSRSSGNTIYF

j_gene: TRBJ2-7
abundance: -
d_gene: -
v_gene: TRBV6-1
CDR3nt: TGTGCCAGCAGTGAAGTGAGGGGTCAGGGGTATTCCTACGAGCAGTACTTC
CDR3aa: CASSEVRGQGYSYEQYF

j_gene: TRBJ2-1
abundance: -
d_gene: TRBD2
v_gene: TRBV27
CDR3nt: TGTGCCAGCAGTTTTTATCCTCTAGCGGGAGATGAGCAGTTCTTC
CDR3aa: CASSFYPLAGDEQFF

j_gene: TRBJ2-7
abundance: -
d_gene: -
v_gene: TRBV3-1/TRBV3-2
CDR3nt: TGTGCCAGCAGCCAAAGGGGCTCTGGGGCCGAGCAGTACTTC
CDR3aa: CASSQRGSGAEQYF

j_gene: TRBJ1-5
abundance: -
d_gene: -
v_gene: TRBV6-1
CDR3nt: TGTGCCAGCAGTGAAGCGCAAGGCAGGGTCAATCAGCCCCAGCATTTT
CDR3aa: CASSEAQGRVNQPQHF